The 16 T cell receptor beta chains listed next were all sequenced from one sample in a study of cytomegalovirus exposure and HLA in healthy donors. Primers: 60 Vbeta forward and 13 Jbeta reverse. TCRdb keeps only in-frame clones here, not all; method: immunoSEQ multiplex PCR. The sample includes about 160,000 clones, 81% of them seen just once. What was sequenced was PBMCs. The source is a man aged 45-60 years in good health and CMV-seropositive.

The chain combines TRBV30 with TRBJ2-3, with D possibly being TRBD2 (5 bases). Germline V CDR1 and CDR2: GTSNPN, SVGIG (reference sequence). The length of the CDR3 is 14 residues. V was clipped by 2 bases and J by 2 bases, with 11 bases between them. This CDR3 is CAWSPGLSTDTQYF. The CDR3 DNA is TGTGCCTGGAGTCCTGGACTGTCCACAGATACGCAGTATTTT.

Of note for this clone: Other nucleotide sequences in the sample specify the same CDR3. The CDR3, as DNA: TGCGCCAGCAGCTCTAGCGGGAGGGCTTACGAGCAGTACTTC. It translates to CASSSSGRAYEQYF. V and J are TRBV5-1 and TRBJ2-7, with 12 bases aligning to TRBD2. Trimming removed 3 bases from V and 4 bases from J; junction bases left unmatched: 2. The CDR3 sequence is 14 residues long. Germline loops: CDR1 SGHRS, CDR2 YFSETQ.

This clone was recorded only once. The chain couples TRBV10-3 to TRBJ1-5; D uncertain. The CDR3 runs 15 residues. Germline V gene sequence: CDR1 ENHRY, CDR2 SYGVKD. With 6 bases removed from V and 4 bases from J, the gap between germline ends came to 16 bases. The CDR3 region is CAISRLKGENQPQHF. The CDR3, as DNA: TGTGCCATCAGCCGACTCAAGGGAGAGAATCAGCCCCAGCATTTT.

This chain links TRBV5-1 with TRBJ2-1; 11 positions agree with TRBD2. Germline CDR1 is SGHRS and CDR2 is YFSETQ. The CDR3 is made up of 15 amino acids. Unmatched junction bases numbered 7, after V lost 4 bases and J lost 7 bases. CDR3: CASSQTSGVGNEQFF. The CDR3, as DNA: TGCGCCAGCAGCCAGACTAGCGGGGTGGGGAATGAGCAGTTCTTC.

This clone showed up just a few times. J is TRBJ2-7 and V is TRBV7-2, with TRBD2 as a possible D gene (6 bases). V lost 4 bases and J 7 bases, leaving 26 bases between the germline ends. CDR1 and CDR2 (germline): SGHTA, FQGNSA. The length of the CDR3 is 17 residues. CDR3 nucleotides: TGTGCCAGCAGCTCCACTTATACCGGGAGCCTTTTGGGGGAGCAGTACTTC. Its translation: CASSSTYTGSLLGEQYF.

The chain uses TRBV5-6 and TRBJ2-4; tentative D call: TRBD1 (6 bases). In germline, CDR1 is SGHDT, CDR2 YYEEEE. This CDR3 contains 12 residues. The ends were cut back, 0 bases at V and 11 bases at J, with 9 bases in the middle. This CDR3 reads CASSLVDRFQYF. Written as DNA, the CDR3 is TGTGCCAGCAGCTTGGTCGACAGGTTTCAGTACTTC.

CDR3 nucleotide sequence: TGTGCCAGCAGAACGGGGAATACGAACACCGGGGAGCTGTTTTTT. This encodes CASRTGNTNTGELFF. The chain recombines TRBV28 with TRBJ2-2, with D possibly matching TRBD2 (5 bases). The length of the CDR3 is 15 residues. CDR1 and CDR2 (germline): MDHEN, SYDVKM. V lost 6 bases, J lost 0 bases, and 11 bases lay in between.

The chain uses TRBV5-4 and TRBJ2-2; 7 positions match TRBD1. The germline V gene encodes CDR1 SGHNT and CDR2 YYREEE (reference sequence). V shed 1 base, J shed 5 bases, and the junction held 2 bases outside the gene matches. This CDR3 is built from 14 residues. The CDR3 reads CASSLTGETGELFF. CDR3 in DNA: TGTGCCAGCAGCTTGACAGGGGAAACCGGGGAGCTGTTTTTT.

The chain has TRBV4-2 and TRBJ2-7; D might be TRBD2 (6 bases). The CDR3 consists of 15 residues. Trimming took off 3 bases at V and 5 bases at J, with 17 bases between the two ends. Germline lookup yields CDR1 LGHNA and CDR2 YNFKEQ. The DNA for the CDR3 is TGTGCCAGCAGCCAGCGGGATACCGGTGTACACGAGCAGTACTTC. This translates into CASSQRDTGVHEQYF.

The genes are TRBV28 and TRBJ1-2, with 12 nucleotides matching TRBD1. The CDR3 is 16 amino acids. Unmatched junction bases numbered 9, after V lost 5 bases and J lost 5 bases. Germline assignment: CDR1 MDHEN and CDR2 SYDVKM. The chain's CDR3 is CASSPHPGQGAYGYTF. Here the CDR3 DNA reads TGTGCCAGCAGTCCCCACCCGGGACAGGGGGCATATGGCTACACCTTC.

J is TRBJ1-1 and V is TRBV19; 7 bases are a match to TRBD1. Per the germline V gene, CDR1 is LNHDA and CDR2 is SQIVND (reference sequence). The CDR3 is made up of 14 amino acids. Trimming took 7 bases from V and 4 from J; bases not matched to a gene: 9. CDR3 coding DNA: TGTGCCAGTATGGGGACAGCCTGGGGCACTGAAGCTTTCTTT. It translates to CASMGTAWGTEAFF.

This clone was detected a few times. The CDR3 DNA sequence: TGTGCCAGCAGCTTAGTAGCTGGGGCATACTATGGCTACACCTTC. Amino acids: CASSLVAGAYYGYTF. The genes are TRBV7-2 and TRBJ1-2; TRBD1 might be the D (5 bases). Germline-derived CDR1 and CDR2 are SGHTA and FQGNSA. Trimming took 1 base from V and 3 from J, leaving 12 bases between them. This CDR3 comprises 15 residues.

The V and J genes are TRBV5-4 and TRBJ1-6, with D uncertain. V was shortened by 4 bases and J by 1 base, with 9 bases between the two germline ends. CDR3 size: 15 residues. Germline V gene sequence: CDR1 SGHNT, CDR2 YYREEE (reference sequence). This CDR3 reads CASSPTSSYNSPLHF. CDR3 in DNA: TGTGCCAGCAGCCCCACATCGTCCTATAATTCACCCCTCCACTTT.

The chain links TRBV7-6 to TRBJ1-6, with TRBD1 identical over 7 bases. There are 14 residues in the CDR3. Germline CDR1 SGHVS, CDR2 FNYEAQ. The J segment lost 7 bases and the V segment lost 5 bases, leaving 5 bases of the junction unmatched. The CDR3 coding sequence is TGTGCCAGCAGCCCCGGACAGGCAAATTCACCCCTCCACTTT. This encodes CASSPGQANSPLHF.

The genes are TRBV7-2 and TRBJ2-7; D may be TRBD2 (6 bases). The CDR3 contains 14 residues. Looked up from germline, CDR1 is SGHTA and CDR2 is FQGNSA. With 2 bases removed from V and 2 bases from J, the gap between germline ends came to 10 bases. CDR3 residues: CASSLWDSAYEQYF. CDR3 in DNA: TGTGCCAGCAGCTTATGGGACTCGGCCTACGAGCAGTACTTC. Complete variable domain (other parts from reference TRBV7-2 and TRBJ2-7): GAGVSQSPSNKVTEKGKDVELRCDPISGHTALYWYRQSLGQGLEFLIYFQGNSAPDKSGLPSDRFSAERTGGSVSTLTIQRTQQEDSAVYLCASSLWDSAYEQYFGPGTRLTVT.

This sequence joins TRBV19 and TRBJ1-6; no reliable D call. The CDR3 has 16 residues. Germline assignment: CDR1 LNHDA and CDR2 SQIVND (reference sequence). Deletions cut 6 bases from V and 0 bases from J, with 12 bases between. The DNA of the CDR3 is TGTGCCAGTAGCCCGGCAACTAGCTCCTATAATTCACCCCTCCACTTT. It is translated as CASSPATSSYNSPLHF.